One sample yielded the 21 T cell receptor beta chains listed below, sequenced in a study of T cells in Graves' hyperthyroidism and ophthalmopathy. There were TCR beta CDR3 regions amplified from RNA transcripts. An initial round of RT-PCR targeting the TCR CDR3 relied on the HTBI primer set. TCRdb recomputed calls from the multiplex PCR reads with MiXCR, one row per CDR3 protein. The sample includes under 650,000 distinct CDR3 sequences, about 17% of them seen just once. The sequencing sample was made of blood. These receptors were collected from a woman aged 25 to 39 with Graves' hyperthyroidism.

In this sample, this clonotype turned up many times. The chain has TRBV2 and TRBJ2-7; the match to TRBD1 covers 10 bases. The CDR3 has 13 residues. J was trimmed by 4 bases and V by 8 bases; bases with no gene match: 5. Germline CDR1 and CDR2: SNHLY and FYNNEI. In DNA, the CDR3 is TGTGCCAGCCATCCGGGACAGGGGTACGAGCAGTACTTC. This sequence encodes CASHPGQGYEQYF.

This clonotype has at least ten counts. The chain recombines TRBV6-2 or TRBV6-3 with TRBJ1-1; 7 bases line up with TRBD1. The CDR3 loop spans 14 amino acids. Per germline, CDR1 MNHEY and CDR2 SVGEGT. V gave up 2 bases and J gave up 5 bases; unmatched junction bases: 5. The DNA of the CDR3 is TGTGCCAGCAGTTACGGAAGGGGGCGGACTGAAGCTTTCTTT. Protein product: CASSYGRGRTEAFF.

The table lists this clonotype with many counts. This chain uses TRBV5-5 with TRBJ2-5; D unresolved. The germline V and J ends were trimmed by 2 bases and 4 bases, with 15 bases remaining between them. From germline, CDR1 is SGHKS and CDR2 YYEKEE (reference sequence). The CDR3 length is 15 residues. The CDR3, as DNA: TGTGCCAGCAGCTTTGGACCGGCGGATGGAGAGACCCAGTACTTC. Translation: CASSFGPADGETQYF.

The sample holds many counts of this clonotype. The chain links TRBV11-2 to TRBJ2-1, with 9 bases aligning to TRBD2. Trimming removed 5 bases from V and 4 bases from J; junction bases left unmatched: 9. CDR3 length equals 16 residues. Germline V lookup: CDR1 SGHAT, CDR2 FQNNGV. CDR3 nucleotide sequence: TGTGCCAGCAGCCCAATGAGCGGGAGGCAATACAATGAGCAGTTCTTC. Encoded protein: CASSPMSGRQYNEQFF.

This clonotype has just a few counts. The chain recombines TRBV7-3 with TRBJ1-5; no firm D call. CDR1 is SGHTA and CDR2 is FQGTGA in the germline V gene. Trimming took 8 bases from V and 6 from J, leaving 14 bases between them. The CDR3 totals 13 residues. The CDR3, as DNA: TGTGCCAGCTCTTCGGCAGCAGGTCAGCCCCAGCATTTT. It is translated as CASSSAAGQPQHF.

This sequence joins TRBV11-2 and TRBJ2-2; TRBD2 is a possible D gene (6 bases). With 2 bases removed from V and 7 bases from J, the gap between germline ends came to 11 bases. The CDR3 is made up of 14 amino acids. Looked up from germline, CDR1 is SGHAT and CDR2 is FQNNGV. Here the CDR3 DNA reads TGTGCCAGCAGCTTAAGACTAGTGATCGGGGAGCTGTTTTTT. Amino acid sequence: CASSLRLVIGELFF. The whole variable domain, filled in from reference TRBV11-2 and TRBJ2-2, reads EAGVAQSPRYKIIEKRQSVAFWCNPISGHATLYWYQQILGQGPKLLIQFQNNGVVDDSQLPKDRFSAERLKGVDSTLKIQPAKLEDSAVYLCASSLRLVIGELFFGEGSRLTVL.

This clonotype was picked up a small number of times. The CDR3 loop is CASGLVNSPLHF. The CDR3 region has the DNA TGTGCTAGTGGTTTGGTTAATTCACCCCTCCACTTT. The chain joins TRBV12-5 to TRBJ1-6, with D unclear. Germline CDR1 LGHNT, CDR2 FRNRAP. V was clipped by 0 bases and J by 6 bases, with 0 bases between them. The CDR3 spans 12 residues.

This clonotype was seen a few times. The CDR3 DNA reads TGTGCCAGCAGTCCAGGTGACACTAATGAAAAACTGTTTTTT. Its translation is CASSPGDTNEKLFF. The rearrangement uses TRBV28 and TRBJ1-4, with no clear D. Germline V gene sequence: CDR1 MDHEN, CDR2 SYDVKM. With 5 bases removed from V and 2 bases from J, the gap between germline ends came to 9 bases. The CDR3 is 14 amino acids.

Many counts were recorded for this clonotype. This sequence joins TRBV3-1 and TRBJ2-7; D unresolved. V lost 2 bases to trimming and J lost 0 bases, with 11 bases between them. The CDR3 has 15 residues. Germline CDR1 LGHDT, CDR2 YNNKEL (reference sequence). The CDR3, as DNA: TGTGCCAGCAGCCAAAGTCCGGTGTTCTCCTACGAGCAGTACTTC. Translating it yields CASSQSPVFSYEQYF.

This clonotype was seen only a few times. At one boundary the junction diverges from the germline segment, which might be a read error. This chain links TRBV12-5 with TRBJ2-1, with TRBD2 matching over 11 bases. In germline, CDR1 is LGHNT, CDR2 FRNRAP. The CDR3 consists of 17 residues. CDR3 loop: CAGGPPKLAGVGNEQFF. CDR3 nucleotide sequence: TGTGCTGGTGGCCCACCTAAACTAGCGGGAGTGGGAAATGAGCAGTTCTTC.

V and J are TRBV6-2 or TRBV6-3 and TRBJ1-1; a possible D gene is TRBD1 (5 bases). Trimming left V 7 bases short and J 0 bases short, with 12 bases between. The CDR3 runs 14 residues. Per the germline V gene, CDR1 is MNHEY and CDR2 is SVGEGT. CDR3 DNA: TGTGCCAGCACTCCCTGGGGCATGAACACTGAAGCTTTCTTT. Amino acids: CASTPWGMNTEAFF.

This clonotype was counted a few times. J is TRBJ2-1 and V is TRBV13; the match to TRBD2 covers 9 bases. The germline V gene encodes CDR1 PRHDT and CDR2 FYEKMQ (reference sequence). The CDR3 is 15 residues long. With 4 bases clipped from V and 6 bases from J, the junction kept 7 bases outside the gene matches. CDR3 region: CASSSAGLALNEQFF. The CDR3, as DNA: TGTGCCAGCAGCTCCGCGGGACTAGCCCTCAATGAGCAGTTCTTC.

This clonotype was seen at least ten times. The chain links TRBV20-1 to TRBJ2-7; D is uncertain. Germline CDR1 and CDR2: DFQATT and SNEGSKA (reference sequence). This CDR3 comprises 15 residues. V lost 3 bases, J lost 0 bases, and 15 bases lay in between. In nucleotides, the CDR3 is TGCAGTGCTAGGATTCGCCGGGCCAGCTCCTACGAGCAGTACTTC. Residues: CSARIRRASSYEQYF.

This clonotype was observed many times. The chain carries TRBV28 and TRBJ2-7; 8 bases fit TRBD1. Per the germline V gene, CDR1 is MDHEN and CDR2 is SYDVKM. Germline trimming cut 5 bases from V and 6 bases from J; bases unmatched to any gene: 9. The CDR3 runs to 14 residues. CDR3 in amino acids: CASSPLDRGSEQYF. The CDR3 bases are TGTGCCAGCAGTCCCCTAGACAGGGGCAGCGAGCAGTACTTC.

This clonotype was detected ten times or more. The genes are TRBV12-3 or TRBV12-4 and TRBJ2-3, with D possibly TRBD2 on 5 matching bases. Trimming took 3 bases from V and 2 from J, leaving 9 bases between them. This CDR3 is built from 14 residues. CDR3 sequence: CASSFVANTDTQYF. Here the CDR3 DNA reads TGTGCCAGCAGTTTCGTAGCGAACACAGATACGCAGTATTTT.

Many counts were recorded for this clonotype. The V and J genes are TRBV27 and TRBJ1-2; 7 bases map to TRBD1. V gave up 5 bases and J gave up 2 bases; unmatched junction bases: 5. The CDR3 has 14 residues. CDR1 is MNHEY and CDR2 is SMNVEV in the germline V gene (reference sequence). CDR3 coding DNA: TGTGCCAGCAGTCGAACGGGACAGAACTATGGCTACACCTTC. Translated, it gives CASSRTGQNYGYTF.

In this sample, this clonotype turned up many times. This chain connects TRBV20-1 to TRBJ2-7, with a possible D match to TRBD2 (7 bases). The CDR3 totals 15 residues. Trimming took 1 base from V and 3 from J, leaving 16 bases between them. Germline lookup yields CDR1 DFQATT and CDR2 SNEGSKA (reference sequence). CDR3 sequence: CSARVGGATLYEQYF. CDR3 coding DNA: TGCAGTGCTAGAGTTGGGGGGGCGACCCTCTACGAGCAGTACTTC.

This clonotype was counted ten times or more. V is TRBV10-3 and J is TRBJ2-7; TRBD1 matches at 10 bases. Trimming took 9 bases from V and 7 from J; bases not matched to a gene: 3. The CDR3 runs to 11 residues. CDR1 and CDR2 (germline): ENHRY, SYGVKD. The CDR3 here is CAMGQGREQYF. The DNA for the CDR3 is TGTGCCATGGGACAGGGGAGGGAGCAGTACTTC.

The rearrangement joins TRBV20-1 to TRBJ1-2; TRBD1 might be the D (6 bases). The CDR3 is made up of 14 amino acids. With 4 bases removed from V and 7 bases from J, the gap between germline ends came to 19 bases. Germline CDR1 DFQATT, CDR2 SNEGSKA (reference sequence). Here the CDR3 reads CSAKGRGLRGGYTF. DNA for the CDR3: TGCAGTGCTAAGGGTCGGGGGCTCAGAGGTGGCTACACCTTC.

This chain joins TRBV28 and TRBJ2-1; TRBD2 matches 11 bases. This CDR3 spans 17 amino acids. The trim removed 3 bases at V and 4 bases at J, leaving 8 bases unmatched. Germline CDR1 and CDR2: MDHEN and SYDVKM. The CDR3 DNA sequence: TGTGCCAGCAGTTTTAAAACGGGACTAGCGGTATACAATGAGCAGTTCTTC. Translated: CASSFKTGLAVYNEQFF.

Only a few counts were recorded for this clonotype. The chain joins TRBV7-8 to TRBJ1-2; TRBD1 is a possible D gene (6 bases). The CDR3 is 15 amino acids. Trimming shortened V by 4 bases and J by 4 bases, and 16 bases separated the two germline ends. Germline V gene data show CDR1 as SGHVS and CDR2 as FQNEAQ. CDR3 sequence: CASSSGGGPFYGYTF. CDR3 coding DNA: TGTGCCAGCAGCTCGGGAGGGGGGCCCTTCTATGGCTACACCTTC.